Only a few counts were recorded for the clone carrying this T cell receptor (beta chain). The antigen remains undetermined. The junction departs from germline at one end; a sequencing error may be responsible. The sample comes from a study of beta chain features in type 1 diabetes. Isolated RNA was reverse transcribed in full, so expressed TCRB transcripts were sequenced. TCRdb's copy holds only in-frame clones and misses some; the assay was immunoSEQ multiplex PCR. The table shows about 650,000 clones, with 9.5% to 15% occurring only once. Study-wide findings and caveats: In every one of the four CD4+ subsets, TCRB CDR3s were moderately but significantly shorter in Type 1 diabetes patients.

This CDR3 is 9 amino acids long. Germline V gene sequence: CDR1 SEHNR, CDR2 FQNEAQ (reference sequence). Input material: naive CD4+ T cells from blood. The sequence derives from a man between 25 and 39 years old with type 1 diabetes. The rearrangement links TRBV7-9 to TRBJ2-3, with 9 bases lining up with TRBD1. The CDR3 protein is CASSFDRGF. The CDR3 DNA is TGTGCCAGCAGCTTTGACAGGGGGTTT.